The 12 T cell receptor beta chains listed next were all sequenced from one sample in a study of radiotherapy plus CTLA-4 blockade in lung cancer. The protocol was immunoSEQ multiplex PCR, while the TCRdb copy is restricted to in-frame clones and leaves out a portion. The sample gives some 52,000 clones, more than 65% of which show up once; 3.2% is in the top ten. Sequencing was performed on peripheral blood, taken from a patient treated with radiotherapy plus ipilimumab. These TCRs come from a human donor with non-small cell lung cancer who had a partial response to radiotherapy plus ipilimumab.

V is TRBV7-9 and J is TRBJ1-1; D gene ambiguous. The CDR3 contains 14 residues. Trimming removed 5 bases from V and 4 bases from J, with 14 bases in between. The germline V gene has CDR1 SEHNR and CDR2 FQNEAQ (reference sequence). The CDR3 spells CASSASRESTEAFF. CDR3 DNA: TGTGCCAGCAGCGCATCCCGAGAGAGCACTGAAGCTTTCTTT.

This clone showed up many times. This chain connects TRBV28 to TRBJ1-5; possibly TRBD1 for D (6 bases). Germline V gene data show CDR1 as MDHEN and CDR2 as SYDVKM. The length of the CDR3 is 13 residues. Between the trimmed V and J ends, which lost 8 bases and 7 bases, there was a span of 15 bases. The CDR3 DNA sequence: TGTGCCAGCCTGGGACAAGGGAACCAGCCCCAGCATTTT. Translating it yields CASLGQGNQPQHF.

The chain combines TRBV9 with TRBJ2-5; D is perhaps TRBD1 (5 bases). Trimming left V 5 bases short and J 2 bases short, with 13 bases between. Germline CDR1 SGDLS, CDR2 YYNGEE. The CDR3 is 14 residues long. CDR3 nucleotides: TGTGCCAGCAGTTCTGGGGCCATTCAAGAGACCCAGTACTTC. Translating gives CASSSGAIQETQYF.

The chain is built from TRBV2 and TRBJ1-1; unclear D gene. Germline V lookup: CDR1 SNHLY, CDR2 FYNNEI. CDR3 length equals 13 residues. Trimming left V 2 bases short and J 1 base short, with 5 bases between. DNA for the CDR3: TGTGCCAGCAGTGAATCGGGGAACACTGAAGCTTTCTTT. Translated, it gives CASSESGNTEAFF.

The rearrangement links TRBV27 to TRBJ1-5; tentative D call: TRBD1 (6 bases). Trimming shortened V by 6 bases and J by 0 bases, and 12 bases separated the two germline ends. Germline values: CDR1 MNHEY, CDR2 SMNVEV (reference sequence). The CDR3 length is 15 residues. The CDR3 DNA sequence: TGTGCCAGCAGCGAAGGGGGTCATAGCAATCAGCCCCAGCATTTT. Protein: CASSEGGHSNQPQHF.

The chain couples TRBV14 to TRBJ2-5, with D possibly being TRBD1 (5 bases). Trimming left V 4 bases short and J 4 bases short, with 7 bases between. The length of the CDR3 is 12 residues. The germline CDR1 and CDR2 sequences are SGHDN and FVKESK. The CDR3 nucleotides read TGTGCCAGCAGCCTCAGGGCAGAGACCCAGTACTTC. It codes for CASSLRAETQYF. Full variable domain (outside the CDR3, taken from reference TRBV14 and TRBJ2-5): EAGVTQFPSHSVIEKGQTVTLRCDPISGHDNLYWYRRVMGKEIKFLLHFVKESKQDESGMPNNRFLAERTGGTYSTLKVQPAELEDSGVYFCASSLRAETQYFGPGTRLLVL.

Here the CDR3 reads CASSLAGGWDTQYF. The CDR3 DNA follows: TGTGCCAGCAGCCTAGCAGGAGGTTGGGATACGCAGTATTTT. The chain has TRBV9 and TRBJ2-3; perhaps TRBD2 as D (5 bases). There are 14 residues in the CDR3. V was shortened by 4 bases and J by 6 bases, with 15 bases between the two germline ends. Germline V gene sequence: CDR1 SGDLS, CDR2 YYNGEE.

The chain combines TRBV7-8 with TRBJ1-3, with D perhaps TRBD1 (6 bases). Deletions cut 4 bases from V and 0 bases from J, with 13 bases between. The CDR3 has 16 residues. Per germline, CDR1 SGHVS and CDR2 FQNEAQ. The CDR3 sequence is CASSSPTGNSGNTIYF. In DNA, the CDR3 is TGTGCCAGCAGCTCACCGACAGGAAACTCTGGAAACACCATATATTTT. The full variable domain, with the rest looked up from reference TRBV7-8 and TRBJ1-3, is GAGVSQSPRYKVAKRGQDVALRCDPISGHVSLFWYQQALGQGPEFLTYFQNEAQLDKSGLPSDRFFAERPEGSVSTLKIQRTQQEDSAVYLCASSSPTGNSGNTIYFGEGSWLTVV.

J is TRBJ1-5 and V is TRBV7-9, with D perhaps TRBD1 (6 bases). Trimming removed 0 bases at V and 4 bases at J, with 10 bases between. This CDR3 region has 15 residues. The germline V gene has CDR1 SEHNR and CDR2 FQNEAQ (reference sequence). The CDR3 region has the DNA TGTGCCAGCAGCTTAGCACAGGGACCTAATCAGCCCCAGCATTTT. This encodes CASSLAQGPNQPQHF.

This clone was recorded at least ten times. V is TRBV7-9 and J is TRBJ2-7, with TRBD1 matching 9 bases. The germline CDR1 and CDR2 sequences are SEHNR and FQNEAQ (reference sequence). The CDR3 spans 15 residues. V shed 5 bases and J 3 bases; nucleotides not matched to a gene: 8. This CDR3 is CASSPRTGEGYEQYF. Here the CDR3 DNA reads TGTGCCAGCAGCCCCCGGACAGGGGAAGGCTACGAGCAGTACTTC.

This sequence joins TRBV5-6 and TRBJ2-1; 9 bases align to TRBD2. Germline V CDR1 and CDR2: SGHDT, YYEEEE. The CDR3 spans 13 residues. Trimming at V came to 2 bases and at J to 12 bases, leaving 6 bases not matched to a gene. CDR3 region: CASSFSGGDWQFF. The CDR3 DNA follows: TGTGCCAGCAGCTTTAGCGGGGGCGACTGGCAGTTCTTC.

The chain combines TRBV25-1 with TRBJ2-6, with D possibly matching TRBD1 (5 bases). Trimming removed 5 bases at V and 2 bases at J, with 13 bases between. CDR1 and CDR2 from the germline V gene are MGHDK and SYGVNS. The CDR3 is 16 amino acids. The CDR3 is CASSTAGQAGANVLTF. CDR3 DNA: TGTGCCAGCAGTACGGCAGGGCAGGCTGGGGCCAACGTCCTGACTTTC.